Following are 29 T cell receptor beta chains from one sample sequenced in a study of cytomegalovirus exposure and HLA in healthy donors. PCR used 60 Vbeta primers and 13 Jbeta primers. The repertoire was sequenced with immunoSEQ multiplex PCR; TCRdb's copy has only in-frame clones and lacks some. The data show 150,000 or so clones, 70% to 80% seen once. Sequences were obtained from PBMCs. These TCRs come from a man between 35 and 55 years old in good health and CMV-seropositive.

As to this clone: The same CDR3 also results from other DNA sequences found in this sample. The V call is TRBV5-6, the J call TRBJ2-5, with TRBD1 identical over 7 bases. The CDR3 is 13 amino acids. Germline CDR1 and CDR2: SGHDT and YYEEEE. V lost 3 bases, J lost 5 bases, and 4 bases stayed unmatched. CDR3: CASSSVRGETQYF. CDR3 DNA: TGTGCCAGCAGCTCTGTCAGGGGGGAGACCCAGTACTTC.

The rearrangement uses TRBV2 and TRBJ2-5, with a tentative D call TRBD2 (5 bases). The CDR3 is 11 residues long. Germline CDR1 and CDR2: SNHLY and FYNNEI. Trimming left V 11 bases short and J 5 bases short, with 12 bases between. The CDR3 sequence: CAGLSGETQYF. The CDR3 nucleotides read TGTGCCGGACTGTCGGGGGAGACCCAGTACTTC.

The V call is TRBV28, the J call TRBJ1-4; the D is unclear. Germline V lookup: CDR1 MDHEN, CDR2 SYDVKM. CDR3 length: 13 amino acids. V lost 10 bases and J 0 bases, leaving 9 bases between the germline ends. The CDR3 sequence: CATGGATNEKLFF. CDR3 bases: TGTGCCACTGGTGGAGCAACTAATGAAAAACTGTTTTTT.

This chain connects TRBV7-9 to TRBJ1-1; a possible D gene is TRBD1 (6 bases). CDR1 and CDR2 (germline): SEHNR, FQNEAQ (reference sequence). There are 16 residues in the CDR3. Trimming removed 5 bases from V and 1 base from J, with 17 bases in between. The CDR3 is CASSESGDFRNTEAFF. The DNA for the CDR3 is TGTGCCAGCAGCGAATCAGGGGATTTTAGGAACACTGAAGCTTTCTTT.

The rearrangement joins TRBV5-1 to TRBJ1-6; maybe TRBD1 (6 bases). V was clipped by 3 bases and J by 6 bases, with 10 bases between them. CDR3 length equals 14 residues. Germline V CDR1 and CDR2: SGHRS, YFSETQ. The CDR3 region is CASSSRDINSPLHF. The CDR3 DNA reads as TGCGCCAGCAGCTCCCGGGACATTAATTCACCCCTCCACTTT.

The CDR3 loop reads CASSPGITNTGELFF. CDR3 coding DNA: TGTGCCAGCTCACCAGGCATAACGAACACCGGGGAGCTGTTTTTT. The chain has TRBV18 and TRBJ2-2, with D unclear. The CDR3 consists of 15 residues. Germline CDR1 is KGHSH and CDR2 is LQKENI. With 2 bases removed from V and 0 bases from J, the gap between germline ends came to 7 bases.

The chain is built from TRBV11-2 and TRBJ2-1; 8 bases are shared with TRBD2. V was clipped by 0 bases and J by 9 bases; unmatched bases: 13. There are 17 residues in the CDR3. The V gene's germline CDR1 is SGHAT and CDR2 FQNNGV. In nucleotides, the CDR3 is TGTGCCAGCAGCTTAGAGTGGGGAGCGGGAGAAGTTACTGAGCAGTTCTTC. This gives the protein CASSLEWGAGEVTEQFF.

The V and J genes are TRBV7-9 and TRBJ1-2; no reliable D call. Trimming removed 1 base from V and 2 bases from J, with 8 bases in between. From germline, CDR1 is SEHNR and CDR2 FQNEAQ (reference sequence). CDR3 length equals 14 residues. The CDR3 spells CASSLGQKNYGYTF. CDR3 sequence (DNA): TGTGCCAGCAGCTTAGGGCAGAAGAACTATGGCTACACCTTC.

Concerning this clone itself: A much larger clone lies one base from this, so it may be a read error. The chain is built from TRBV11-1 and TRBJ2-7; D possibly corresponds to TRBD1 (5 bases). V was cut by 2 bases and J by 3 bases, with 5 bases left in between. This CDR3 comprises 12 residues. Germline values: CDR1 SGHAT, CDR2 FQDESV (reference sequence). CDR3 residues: CASSLRGYEQYF. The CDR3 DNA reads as TGTGCCAGCAGCTTAAGGGGCTACGAGCAGTACTTC.

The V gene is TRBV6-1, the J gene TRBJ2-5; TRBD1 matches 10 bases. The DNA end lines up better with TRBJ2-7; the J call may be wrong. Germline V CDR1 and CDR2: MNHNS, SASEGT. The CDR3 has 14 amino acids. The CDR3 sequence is CASREGQGRDEQYF. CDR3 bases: TGTGCCAGCAGAGAGGGACAGGGGAGGGACGAGCAGTACTTC.

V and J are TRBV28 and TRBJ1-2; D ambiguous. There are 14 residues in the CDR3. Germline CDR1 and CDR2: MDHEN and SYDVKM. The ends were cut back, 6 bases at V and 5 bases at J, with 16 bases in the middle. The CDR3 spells CASSPDTGRYGYTF. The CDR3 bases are TGTGCCAGCAGCCCCGACACGGGAAGATATGGCTACACCTTC.

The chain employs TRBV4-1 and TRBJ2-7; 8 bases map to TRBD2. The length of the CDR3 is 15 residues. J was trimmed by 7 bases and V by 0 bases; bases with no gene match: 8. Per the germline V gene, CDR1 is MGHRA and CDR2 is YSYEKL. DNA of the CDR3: TGCGCCAGCAGCCAAGATAGCGGGACCCACGGGGAGCAGTACTTC. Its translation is CASSQDSGTHGEQYF.

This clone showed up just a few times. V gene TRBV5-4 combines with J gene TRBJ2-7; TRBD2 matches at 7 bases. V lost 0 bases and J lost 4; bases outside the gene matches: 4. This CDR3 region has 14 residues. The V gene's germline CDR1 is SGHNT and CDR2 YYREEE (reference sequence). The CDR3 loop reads CASSLGLASYEQYF. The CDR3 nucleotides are TGTGCCAGCAGCTTGGGACTAGCTTCTTACGAGCAGTACTTC.

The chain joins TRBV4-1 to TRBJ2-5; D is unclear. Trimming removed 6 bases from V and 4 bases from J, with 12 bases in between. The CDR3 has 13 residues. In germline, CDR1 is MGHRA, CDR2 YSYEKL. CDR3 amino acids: CASRQSRLETQYF. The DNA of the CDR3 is TGCGCCAGCAGACAGAGCCGCTTAGAGACCCAGTACTTC.

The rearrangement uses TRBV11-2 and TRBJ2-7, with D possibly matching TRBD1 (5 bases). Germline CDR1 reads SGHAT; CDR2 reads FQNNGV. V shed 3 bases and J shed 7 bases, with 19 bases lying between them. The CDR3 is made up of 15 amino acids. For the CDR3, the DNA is TGTGCCAGCAGCTTGGGGCCAGGGCCCTTGGGGGAGCAGTACTTC. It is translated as CASSLGPGPLGEQYF.

CDR3 nucleotide sequence: TGTGCCAGCCGACCCGACAGGGTGAGCAATTCACCCCTCCACTTT. The encoded protein is CASRPDRVSNSPLHF. This sequence joins TRBV7-2 and TRBJ1-6; 7 nucleotides align to TRBD1. V lost 8 bases to trimming and J lost 7 bases; unmatched junction nucleotides: 11. Germline V gives CDR1 SGHTA, CDR2 FQGNSA. The CDR3 totals 15 residues.

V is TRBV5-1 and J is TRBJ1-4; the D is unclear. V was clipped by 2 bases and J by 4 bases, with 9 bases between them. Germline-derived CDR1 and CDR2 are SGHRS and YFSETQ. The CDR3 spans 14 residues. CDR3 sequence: CASSFNGLNEKLFF. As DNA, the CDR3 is TGCGCCAGCAGCTTTAACGGACTTAATGAAAAACTGTTTTTT.

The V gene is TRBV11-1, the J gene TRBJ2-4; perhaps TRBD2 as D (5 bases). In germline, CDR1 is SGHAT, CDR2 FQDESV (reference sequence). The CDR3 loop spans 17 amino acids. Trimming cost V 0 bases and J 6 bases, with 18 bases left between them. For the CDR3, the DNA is TGTGCCAGCAGCTTAGCGCCGGGGTCCACTTCTGGAAACATTCAGTACTTC. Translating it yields CASSLAPGSTSGNIQYF.

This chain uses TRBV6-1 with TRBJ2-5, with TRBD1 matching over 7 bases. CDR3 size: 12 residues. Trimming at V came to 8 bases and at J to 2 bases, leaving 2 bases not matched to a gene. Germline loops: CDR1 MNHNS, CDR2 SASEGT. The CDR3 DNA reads TGTGCCAGCCCGGGACAGCAAGAGACCCAGTACTTC. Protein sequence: CASPGQQETQYF.

As DNA, the CDR3 is TGTGCCATGGAGGGGAGGTACCAAGAGACCCAGTACTTC. Translating it yields CAMEGRYQETQYF. This rearrangement joins TRBV30 to TRBJ2-5; TRBD2 is a possible D gene (6 bases). Germline values: CDR1 GTSNPN, CDR2 SVGIG (reference sequence). This CDR3 is built from 13 residues. Between the trimmed V and J ends, which lost 8 bases and 0 bases, there was a span of 13 bases.

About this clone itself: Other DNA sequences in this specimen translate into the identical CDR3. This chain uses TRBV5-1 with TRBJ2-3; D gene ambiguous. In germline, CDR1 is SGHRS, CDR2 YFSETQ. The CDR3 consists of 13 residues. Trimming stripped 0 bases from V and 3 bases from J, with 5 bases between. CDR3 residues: CASSLGGTDTQYF. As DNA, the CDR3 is TGCGCCAGCAGCTTGGGAGGAACAGATACGCAGTATTTT.

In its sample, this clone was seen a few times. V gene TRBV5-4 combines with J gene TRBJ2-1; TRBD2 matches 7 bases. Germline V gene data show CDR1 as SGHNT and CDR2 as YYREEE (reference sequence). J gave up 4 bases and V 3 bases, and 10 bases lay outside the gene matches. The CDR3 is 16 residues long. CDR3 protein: CASSSQEAGRYNEQFF. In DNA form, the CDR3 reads TGTGCCAGCAGCTCCCAGGAAGCGGGAAGGTACAATGAGCAGTTCTTC.

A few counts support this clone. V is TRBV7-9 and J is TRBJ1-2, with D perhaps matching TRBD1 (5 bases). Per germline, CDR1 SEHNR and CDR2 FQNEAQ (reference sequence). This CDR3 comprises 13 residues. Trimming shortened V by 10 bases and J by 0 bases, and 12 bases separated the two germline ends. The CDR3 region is CATQGASNYGYTF. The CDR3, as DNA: TGTGCCACCCAGGGCGCGTCTAACTATGGCTACACCTTC. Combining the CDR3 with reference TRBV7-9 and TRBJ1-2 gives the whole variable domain DTGVSQNPRHKITKRGQNVTFRCDPISEHNRLYWYRQTLGQGPEFLTYFQNEAQLEKSRLLSDRFSAERPKGSFSTLEIQRTEQGDSAMYLCATQGASNYGYTFGSGTRLTVV.

The CDR3 DNA follows: TGTGCCAGCAGCTCCCCAGACAGGGGAGCTTTCTTT. Its translation is CASSSPDRGAFF. The V call is TRBV5-4, the J call TRBJ1-1; 8 positions agree with TRBD1. CDR3 length: 12 residues. Germline V gene sequence: CDR1 SGHNT, CDR2 YYREEE (reference sequence). J gave up 10 bases and V 3 bases, and 5 bases lay outside the gene matches.

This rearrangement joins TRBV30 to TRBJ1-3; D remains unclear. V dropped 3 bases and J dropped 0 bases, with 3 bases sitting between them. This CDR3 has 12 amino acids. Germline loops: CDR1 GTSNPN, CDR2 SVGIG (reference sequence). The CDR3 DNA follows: TGTGCCTGGAGGAGCTCTGGAAACACCATATATTTT. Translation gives CAWRSSGNTIYF.

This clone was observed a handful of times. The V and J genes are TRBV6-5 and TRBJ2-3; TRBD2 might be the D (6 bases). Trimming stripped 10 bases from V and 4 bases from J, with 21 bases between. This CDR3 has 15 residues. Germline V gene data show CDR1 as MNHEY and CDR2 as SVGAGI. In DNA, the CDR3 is TGTGCCACCTCCCCGGGACTCAGCTTCCCAGATACGCAGTATTTT. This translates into CATSPGLSFPDTQYF.

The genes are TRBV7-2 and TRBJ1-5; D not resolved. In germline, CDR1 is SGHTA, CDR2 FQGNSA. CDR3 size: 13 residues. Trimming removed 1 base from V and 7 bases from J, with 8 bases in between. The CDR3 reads CASSLDLGQPQHF. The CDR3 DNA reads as TGTGCCAGCAGCTTAGATCTAGGACAGCCCCAGCATTTT.

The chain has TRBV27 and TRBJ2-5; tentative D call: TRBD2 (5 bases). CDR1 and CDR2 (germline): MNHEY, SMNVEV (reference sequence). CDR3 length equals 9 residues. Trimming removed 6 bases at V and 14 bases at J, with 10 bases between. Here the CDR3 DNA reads TGTGCCAGCAGGAGGGCGGCTTACTTC. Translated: CASRRAAYF.

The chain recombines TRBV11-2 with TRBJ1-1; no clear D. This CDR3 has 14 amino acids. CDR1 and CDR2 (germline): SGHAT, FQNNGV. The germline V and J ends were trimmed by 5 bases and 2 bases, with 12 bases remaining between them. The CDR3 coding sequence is TGTGCCAGCAGCGTCGCCCCCACTAACACTGAAGCTTTCTTT. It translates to CASSVAPTNTEAFF.